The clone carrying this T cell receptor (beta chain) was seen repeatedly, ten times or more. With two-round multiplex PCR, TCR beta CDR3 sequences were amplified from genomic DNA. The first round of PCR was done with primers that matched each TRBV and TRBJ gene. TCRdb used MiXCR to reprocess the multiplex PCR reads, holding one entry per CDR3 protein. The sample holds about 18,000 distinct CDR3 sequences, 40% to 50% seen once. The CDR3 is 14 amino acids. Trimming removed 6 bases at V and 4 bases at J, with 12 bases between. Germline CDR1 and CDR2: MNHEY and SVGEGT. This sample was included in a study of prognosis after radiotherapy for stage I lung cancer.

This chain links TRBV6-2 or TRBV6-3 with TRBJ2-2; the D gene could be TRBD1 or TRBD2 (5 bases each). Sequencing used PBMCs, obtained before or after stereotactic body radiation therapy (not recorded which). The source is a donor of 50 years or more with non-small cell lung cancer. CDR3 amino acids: CASRGRALTGELFF. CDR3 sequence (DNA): TGTGCCAGCAGGGGACGGGCCCTCACCGGGGAGCTGTTTTTT.